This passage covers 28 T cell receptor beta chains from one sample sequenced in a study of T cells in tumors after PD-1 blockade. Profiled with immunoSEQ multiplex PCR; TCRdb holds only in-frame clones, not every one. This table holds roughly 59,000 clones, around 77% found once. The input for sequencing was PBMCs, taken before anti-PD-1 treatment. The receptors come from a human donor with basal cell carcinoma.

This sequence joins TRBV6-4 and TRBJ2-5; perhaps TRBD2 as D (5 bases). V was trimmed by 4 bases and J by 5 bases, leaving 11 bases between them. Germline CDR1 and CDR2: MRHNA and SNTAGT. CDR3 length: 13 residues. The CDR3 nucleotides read TGTGCCAGCAGTGTAGCGCCTCGGGAGACCCAGTACTTC. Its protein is CASSVAPRETQYF.

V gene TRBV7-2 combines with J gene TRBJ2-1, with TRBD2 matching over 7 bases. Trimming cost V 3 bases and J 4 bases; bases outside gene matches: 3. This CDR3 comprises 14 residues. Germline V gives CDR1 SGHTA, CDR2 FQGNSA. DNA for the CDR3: TGTGCCAGCAGCTTGGGGGGGTTATACAATGAGCAGTTCTTC. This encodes CASSLGGLYNEQFF.

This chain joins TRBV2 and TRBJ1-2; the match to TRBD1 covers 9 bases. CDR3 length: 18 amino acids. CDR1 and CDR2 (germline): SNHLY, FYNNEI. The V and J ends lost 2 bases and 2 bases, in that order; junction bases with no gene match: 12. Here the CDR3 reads CASSESPGTGFLNYGYTF. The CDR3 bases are TGTGCCAGCAGTGAAAGTCCCGGGACAGGGTTTCTGAACTATGGCTACACCTTC.

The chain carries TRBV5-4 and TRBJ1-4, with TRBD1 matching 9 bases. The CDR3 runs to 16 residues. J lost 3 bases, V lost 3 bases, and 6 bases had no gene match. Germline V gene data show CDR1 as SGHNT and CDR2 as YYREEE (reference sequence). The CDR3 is CASSWGTGSANEKLFF. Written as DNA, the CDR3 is TGTGCCAGCAGCTGGGGGACAGGGTCCGCTAATGAAAAACTGTTTTTT.

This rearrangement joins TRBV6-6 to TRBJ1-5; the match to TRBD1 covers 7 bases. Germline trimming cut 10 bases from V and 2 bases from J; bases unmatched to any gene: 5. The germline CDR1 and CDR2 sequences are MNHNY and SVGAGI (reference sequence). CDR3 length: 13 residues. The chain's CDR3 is CATRTGGNQPQHF. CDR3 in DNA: TGTGCCACCCGCACAGGGGGCAATCAGCCCCAGCATTTT.

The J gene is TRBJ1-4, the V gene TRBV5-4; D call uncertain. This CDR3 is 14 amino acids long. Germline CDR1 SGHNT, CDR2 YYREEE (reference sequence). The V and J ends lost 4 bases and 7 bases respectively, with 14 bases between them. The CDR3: CASSADLGGEKLFF. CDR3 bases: TGTGCCAGCAGCGCCGACCTGGGAGGTGAAAAACTGTTTTTT.

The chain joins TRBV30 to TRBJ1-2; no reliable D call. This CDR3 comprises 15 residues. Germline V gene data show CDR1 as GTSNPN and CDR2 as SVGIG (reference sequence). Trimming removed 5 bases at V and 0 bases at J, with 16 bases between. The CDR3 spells CAWHYSGPSNYGYTF. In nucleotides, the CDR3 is TGTGCCTGGCACTACAGCGGCCCGTCTAACTATGGCTACACCTTC.

CDR3 region: CASSSGQPPSNYGYTF. The CDR3 DNA reads TGCGCCAGCAGCTCGGGACAGCCCCCCTCCAACTATGGCTACACCTTC. The chain recombines TRBV5-1 with TRBJ1-2, with 7 bases fitting TRBD1. The length of the CDR3 is 16 residues. Germline V gene sequence: CDR1 SGHRS, CDR2 YFSETQ. The J segment lost 2 bases and the V segment lost 3 bases, leaving 10 bases of the junction unmatched. Filled out from reference TRBV5-1 and TRBJ1-2, the complete variable domain reads KAGVTQTPRYLIKTRGQQVTLSCSPISGHRSVSWYQQTPGQGLQFLFEYFSETQRNKGNFPGRFSGRQFSNSRSEMNVSTLELGDSALYLCASSSGQPPSNYGYTFGSGTRLTVV.

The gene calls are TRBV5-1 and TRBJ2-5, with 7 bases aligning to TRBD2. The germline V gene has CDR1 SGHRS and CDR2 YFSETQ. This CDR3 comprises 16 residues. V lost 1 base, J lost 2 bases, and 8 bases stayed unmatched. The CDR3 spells CASSLTLRGTQETQYF. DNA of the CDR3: TGCGCCAGCAGCTTGACCCTGCGGGGGACTCAAGAGACCCAGTACTTC.

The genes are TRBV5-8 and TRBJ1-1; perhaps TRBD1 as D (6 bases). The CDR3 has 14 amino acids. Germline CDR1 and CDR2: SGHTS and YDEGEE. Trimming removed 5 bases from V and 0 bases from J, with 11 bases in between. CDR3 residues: CASRRGGLNTEAFF. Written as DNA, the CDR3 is TGTGCCAGCAGACGAGGGGGATTGAACACTGAAGCTTTCTTT.

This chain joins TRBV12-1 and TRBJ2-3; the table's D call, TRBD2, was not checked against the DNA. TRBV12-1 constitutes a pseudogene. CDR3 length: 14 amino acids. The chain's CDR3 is CATNTSGGADTQYF. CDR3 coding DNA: TGTGCCACCAATACTAGCGGGGGGGCAGATACGCAGTATTTT.

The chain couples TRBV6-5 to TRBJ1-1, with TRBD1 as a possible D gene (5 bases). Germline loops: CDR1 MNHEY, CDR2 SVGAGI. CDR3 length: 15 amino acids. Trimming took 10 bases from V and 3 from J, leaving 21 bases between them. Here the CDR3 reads CATVRVRALYTEAFF. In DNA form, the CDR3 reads TGTGCCACCGTCAGGGTGAGAGCGTTGTACACTGAAGCTTTCTTT.

The CDR3 loop reads CAWSRDGGTEAFF. The CDR3 region has the DNA TGTGCCTGGAGTCGGGACGGAGGGACTGAAGCTTTCTTT. The rearrangement uses TRBV30 and TRBJ1-1; a weak D match, TRBD1 (5 bases). V was trimmed by 2 bases and J by 5 bases, leaving 12 bases between them. Germline V lookup: CDR1 GTSNPN, CDR2 SVGIG (reference sequence). This CDR3 has 13 amino acids.

In DNA, the CDR3 is TGTGCCAGTAGTCCGGGACTAGTGTACTACGAGCAGTACTTC. This encodes CASSPGLVYYEQYF. This chain links TRBV19 with TRBJ2-7; the match to TRBD2 covers 8 bases. The CDR3 has 14 amino acids. CDR1 is LNHDA and CDR2 is SQIVND in the germline V gene (reference sequence). V was clipped by 5 bases and J by 3 bases; unmatched bases: 6.

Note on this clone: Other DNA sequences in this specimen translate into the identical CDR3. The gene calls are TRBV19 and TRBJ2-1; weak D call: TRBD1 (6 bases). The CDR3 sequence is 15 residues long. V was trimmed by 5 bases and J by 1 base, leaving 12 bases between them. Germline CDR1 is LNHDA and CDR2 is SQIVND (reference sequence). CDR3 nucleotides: TGTGCCAGTAGTCCGGACAGAGGGTCCTACAATGAGCAGTTCTTC. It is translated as CASSPDRGSYNEQFF.

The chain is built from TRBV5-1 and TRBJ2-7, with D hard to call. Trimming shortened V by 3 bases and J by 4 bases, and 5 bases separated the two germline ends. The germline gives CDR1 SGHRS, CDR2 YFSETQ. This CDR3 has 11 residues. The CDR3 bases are TGCGCCAGCAGCTACAAATACGAGCAGTACTTC. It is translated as CASSYKYEQYF.

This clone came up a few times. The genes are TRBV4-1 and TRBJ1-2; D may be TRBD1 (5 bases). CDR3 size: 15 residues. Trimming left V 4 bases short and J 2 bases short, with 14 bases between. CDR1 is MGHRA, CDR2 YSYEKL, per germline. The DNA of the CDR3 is TGCGCCAGCAGCCTAGGGACTTACCCCAACTATGGCTACACCTTC. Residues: CASSLGTYPNYGYTF.

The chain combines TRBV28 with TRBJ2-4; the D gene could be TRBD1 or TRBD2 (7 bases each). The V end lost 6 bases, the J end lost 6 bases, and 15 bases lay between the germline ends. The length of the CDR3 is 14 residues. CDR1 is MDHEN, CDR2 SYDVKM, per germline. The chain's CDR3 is CASRGGNRGNIQYF. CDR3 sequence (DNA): TGTGCCAGCAGGGGGGGGAACAGGGGAAACATTCAGTACTTC.

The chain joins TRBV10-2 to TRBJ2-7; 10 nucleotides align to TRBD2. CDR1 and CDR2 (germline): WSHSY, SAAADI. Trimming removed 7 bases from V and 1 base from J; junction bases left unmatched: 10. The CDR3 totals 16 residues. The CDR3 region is CASNPSLAGASYEQYF. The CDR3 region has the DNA TGCGCCAGCAATCCATCCCTAGCGGGGGCTTCCTACGAGCAGTACTTC.

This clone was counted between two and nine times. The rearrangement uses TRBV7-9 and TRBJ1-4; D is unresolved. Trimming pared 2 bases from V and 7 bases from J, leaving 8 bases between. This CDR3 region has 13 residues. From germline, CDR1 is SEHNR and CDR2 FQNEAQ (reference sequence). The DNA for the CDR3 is TGTGCCAGCAGCTTACCCGGGATTGAAAAACTGTTTTTT. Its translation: CASSLPGIEKLFF.

CDR3 amino acids: CASSGQGAVKAFF. The CDR3 nucleotides are TGTGCCAGCAGCGGACAGGGAGCTGTGAAGGCTTTCTTT. This chain connects TRBV12-3 or TRBV12-4 to TRBJ1-1; TRBD1 matches at 8 bases. The CDR3 runs to 13 residues. Germline trimming cut 6 bases from V and 11 bases from J; bases unmatched to any gene: 11.

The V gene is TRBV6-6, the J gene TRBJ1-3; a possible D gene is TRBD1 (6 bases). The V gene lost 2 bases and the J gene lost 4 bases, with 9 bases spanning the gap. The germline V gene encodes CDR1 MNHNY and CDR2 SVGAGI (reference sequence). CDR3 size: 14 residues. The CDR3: CASSYGRGGNTIYF. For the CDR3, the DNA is TGTGCCAGCAGTTACGGCAGGGGAGGAAACACCATATATTTT.

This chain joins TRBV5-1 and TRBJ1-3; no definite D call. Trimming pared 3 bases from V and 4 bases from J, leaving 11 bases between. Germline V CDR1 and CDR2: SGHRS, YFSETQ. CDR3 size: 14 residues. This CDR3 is CASSSTILGNTIYF. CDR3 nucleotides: TGCGCCAGCAGCTCGACAATATTGGGAAACACCATATATTTT.

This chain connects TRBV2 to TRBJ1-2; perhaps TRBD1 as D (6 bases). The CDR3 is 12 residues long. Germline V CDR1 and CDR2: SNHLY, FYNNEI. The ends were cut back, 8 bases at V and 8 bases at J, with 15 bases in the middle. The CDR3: CASSPGVGGYTF. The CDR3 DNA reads TGTGCCAGCTCCCCAGGGGTTGGGGGCTACACCTTC.

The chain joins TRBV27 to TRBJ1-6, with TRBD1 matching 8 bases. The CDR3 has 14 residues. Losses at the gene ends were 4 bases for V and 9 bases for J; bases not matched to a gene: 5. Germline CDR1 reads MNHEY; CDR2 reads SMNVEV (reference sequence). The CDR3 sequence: CASSSDRVVSPLHF. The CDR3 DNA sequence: TGTGCCAGCAGTTCGGACAGGGTTGTTTCACCCCTCCACTTT.

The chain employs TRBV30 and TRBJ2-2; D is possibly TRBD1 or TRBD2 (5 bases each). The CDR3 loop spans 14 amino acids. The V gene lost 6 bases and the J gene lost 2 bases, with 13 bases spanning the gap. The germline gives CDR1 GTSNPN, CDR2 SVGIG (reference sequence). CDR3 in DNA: TGTGCCTGTCGGGACGGACCAAACACCGGGGAGCTGTTTTTT. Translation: CACRDGPNTGELFF.

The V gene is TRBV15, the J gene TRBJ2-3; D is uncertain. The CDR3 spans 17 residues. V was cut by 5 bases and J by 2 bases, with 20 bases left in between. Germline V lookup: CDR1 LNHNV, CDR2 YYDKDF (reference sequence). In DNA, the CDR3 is TGTGCCACCAGCGGACCCACTGCAACCCTATTCACAGATACGCAGTATTTT. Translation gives CATSGPTATLFTDTQYF.

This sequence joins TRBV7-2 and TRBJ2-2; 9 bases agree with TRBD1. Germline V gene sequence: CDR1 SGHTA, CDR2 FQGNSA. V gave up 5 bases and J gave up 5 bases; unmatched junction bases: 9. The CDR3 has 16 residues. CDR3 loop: CASSTRTGERTGELFF. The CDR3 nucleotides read TGTGCCAGCAGCACTCGGACAGGGGAGAGGACCGGGGAGCTGTTTTTT.